This TCR beta chain was profiled in a study of low-dose radiotherapy and immunotherapy resistance in tumors. This clonotype has just a few counts. Time point denoted: after trial treatment. Treatment of the sample: LDRT plus nivolumab, ipilimumab, low-dose cyclophosphamide and aspirin (RACIN trial). With TRAV- and TRBV-specific primers, first-strand cDNA was made, covering the alpha and beta chains. With a V-primer adapter and a constant-region primer, TCRs were amplified for 20 PCR cycles. A single record per CDR3 protein comes from TCRdb applying MiXCR to the reads. The profile shows under 110,000 distinct CDR3 sequences, about 20% of them singletons. The receptor comes from a male donor with prostate cancer. The specimen comprised PBMCs, sampled after low-dose radiotherapy plus immunotherapy.

The CDR3 loop reads CASSTDRVRIEQFF. In DNA, the CDR3 is TGTGCCAGTAGTACCGACAGGGTCAGGATTGAGCAGTTCTTC. The gene calls are TRBV19 and TRBJ2-1; 7 bases match TRBD1. The CDR3 totals 14 residues. The germline V gene encodes CDR1 LNHDA and CDR2 SQIVND (reference sequence). V was pared by 4 bases and J by 9 bases, with 9 bases of the junction left unmatched. The full variable domain, in which reference TRBV19 and TRBJ2-1 provide the parts outside the CDR3, is DGGITQSPKYLFRKEGQNVTLSCEQNLNHDAMYWYRQDPGQGLRLIYYSQIVNDFQKGDIAEGYSVSREKKESFPLTVTSAQKNPTAFYLCASSTDRVRIEQFFGPGTRLTVL.